This T cell receptor (beta chain) is from a study of blood T cells in healthy people across ages (dated by TCRdb to about 2015). Background for the entire study: In model experiments, template switching captured roughly one uniquely barcoded TCR beta cDNA molecule for every two T cells. Two additional independent replicas of 1 million unique cDNA reads from the same blood draw were analyzed for two donors (one aged 18 to 29 and one aged 80 or older). To avoid experimental bias, donors of different ages were randomly spread across the sequencing lanes. The donors were divided into four age groups: young (average 16 years), middle-aged (around 41), aged (about 60) and long-lived (around 87). Using deep sequencing normalized with unique cDNA molecular identifiers, the study measured how TCR beta repertoire diversity changes with age. Overall results and qualifications from the work: The CMV infection status of donors was not known, potentially confounding age-related changes in expanded clonotypes. The percentage of naive T cells measured by flow cytometry correlated strongly with observed TCR beta diversity. Bulk unsorted PBMC profiling prevented conclusive comparison of naive and antigen-experienced compartments. Observed TCR beta diversity per million T cells fell roughly linearly with age, and a significant reduction was already apparent by age around 36. Total diversity estimates from one million sequenced T cells were considered lower bounds and underestimates. Compared with the aged group, the long-lived group had more naive CD4+ T cells, fewer expanded clones and increased TCR diversity, suggesting age selection.

Taken from cysteine to phenylalanine, the CDR3 has 14 residues. Of all the DNA, just the CDR3 is kept, 42 bases in frame from base 1. CDR1 and CDR2 are drawn from the germline V gene: LGHNA, YSLEER. V lost 0 bases and J lost 3 bases; the stretch between them is 5 bases long. Points on this clonotype: Its antigen is currently not known. The record has no base qualities; no much larger clone is one base away.

Library preparation was by 5' RACE. Reads for this sample came from an Illumina HiSeq 2500. A second roughly 7 to 11 cycle PCR used a sample-barcoded 5' primer and a J-beta primer mix. A template-switch 5' adaptor carrying 12 random nucleotides introduced a unique molecular identifier onto each TCR beta cDNA molecule. Each sample yielded at least 3 million CDR3-containing paired-end reads. First-strand cDNA synthesis was performed from all RNA using the Mint cDNA synthesis kit, with priming by a TRBC-specific oligonucleotide. All cDNA was treated with uracil-DNA glycosylase and then went through a first 18-cycle PCR with the universal primers M1SS and BC2_uni_R. On the study's bioinformatics: For normalization, 1 million high-quality reads, each with a distinct molecular identifier, were randomly selected from each sample. Reads sharing molecular identifiers were discarded rather than binned into consensus sequences. MiTCR, run with a Q25 quality threshold and the strictest error-elimination algorithm, handled CDR3 identification, clonotype clustering and error correction. Lower-bound total TCR beta diversity was estimated with a nonparametric unseen species model using Euler transformation. TCRdb's own reprocessing of the public reads used fastp at Q25 and MiXCR and kept productive beta chains. All rows with the same CDR3 protein become a single entry with the most common DNA and genes. TCRdb's processing, not the study's, gives the V and J calls here. This sample is represented by about 780,000 distinct CDR3 sequences; 46% of them were singletons. The ten largest clones represent roughly 20% of the sample.

The roughly 39 donors, aged about 6 to 95 years, were systemically healthy Caucasian individuals from Russia. Each donor gave about 9.7 milliliters of peripheral blood, drawn into EDTA-treated Vacutainer tubes. PBMCs were isolated by Ficoll-Paque density-gradient centrifugation, with at least 6 million obtained per sample. Total RNA, at least 6 micrograms per sample, was extracted from PBMCs with Trizol reagent. For every donor, an aliquot of PBMCs went through flow cytometry to measure the percentages of naive CD45RAhigh/CD27high T cells. The sample was blood. The receptor was derived from a man older than 75 in good health. The sequence is built from TRBV4-3 and TRBJ1-4; the D gene is not confidently resolved. DNA sequence: TGCGCCAGCAGCCAAGATTCCTCTAATGAAAAACTGTTTTTT. Its amino acids are CASSQDSSNEKLFF.